The clone carrying this T cell receptor beta chain was counted once. The antigen remains undetermined. The sample comes from a study of cytomegalovirus exposure and HLA in healthy donors. The study, taken as a whole, reports: Later on, an analysis found that several of the most significant clusters appeared to be linked to common viral pathogens, which included parvovirus B19. One cluster of highly shared sequence variants probably arose as a sequencing artifact. The records held CMV serostatus as the only immune exposure information.

Germline CDR1 and CDR2: SGDLS and YYNGEE. CDR3 length equals 16 residues. The V and J ends lost 0 bases and 1 base, in that order; junction bases with no gene match: 3. PCR used 60 Vbeta primers and 13 Jbeta primers. Authors' data handling: Around 10 million shared chains were among approximately 80 million unique TCR beta chains counted in a later analysis. Repertoires were generated with immunoSEQ multiplex PCR, while TCRdb's copy carries only in-frame clones and drops some. V and J calls and clone size are given by that table; D and trimming were obtained from the DNA. This table holds roughly 160,000 clones, 65% to 90% found once.

The specimen was PBMCs. The chain employs TRBV9 and TRBJ2-1, with 8 bases identical to TRBD2. The clonotype was recovered from a male donor in good health and CMV-seronegative. The CDR3 DNA sequence: TGTGCCAGCAGCGTAGACAGCGGGGGTTCCTACAATGAGCAGTTCTTC. Protein sequence: CASSVDSGGSYNEQFF.